The T cell receptor (beta chain) under discussion was sequenced for a study of CD8 T cells in ankylosing spondylitis. General study points: Among TCR beta sequences, a motif of several highly homologous variants appeared characteristic of ankylosing spondylitis blood. With a CD8+ phenotype, disease-linked clones were relatively rare in peripheral blood.

TCRdb reprocessed the 5' RACE reads via MiXCR and lists one record per CDR3 protein. The sample lists more than 60,000 distinct CDR3 sequences, about 5.2% seen once, with approximately 2.1% in the top ten. There are 14 residues in the CDR3. The trim removed 4 bases at V and 3 bases at J, leaving 3 bases unmatched. This clonotype was counted many times. Its antigen is unidentified. The clonotype was recovered from a male donor with ankylosing spondylitis or in good health (not recorded which). The chain combines TRBV12-3 or TRBV12-4 with TRBJ1-5; TRBD1 matches at 7 bases. Sample: blood, either unsorted or a sorted T cell fraction (not recorded which). CDR3 sequence: CASSSGTDNQPQHF. The DNA for the CDR3 is TGTGCCAGCAGTTCCGGGACAGACAATCAGCCCCAGCATTTT.